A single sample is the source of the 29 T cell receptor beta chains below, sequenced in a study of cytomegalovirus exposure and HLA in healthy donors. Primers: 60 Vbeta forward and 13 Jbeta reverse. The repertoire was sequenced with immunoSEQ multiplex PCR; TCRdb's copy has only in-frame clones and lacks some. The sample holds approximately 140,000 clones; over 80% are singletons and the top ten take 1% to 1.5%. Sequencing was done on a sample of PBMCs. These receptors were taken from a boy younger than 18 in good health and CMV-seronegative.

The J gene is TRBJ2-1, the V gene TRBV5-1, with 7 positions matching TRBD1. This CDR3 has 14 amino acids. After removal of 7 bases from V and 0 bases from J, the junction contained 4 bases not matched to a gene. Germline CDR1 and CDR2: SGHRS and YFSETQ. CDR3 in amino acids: CASFRDSSYNEQFF. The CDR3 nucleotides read TGCGCCAGCTTCAGGGACAGCTCCTACAATGAGCAGTTCTTC. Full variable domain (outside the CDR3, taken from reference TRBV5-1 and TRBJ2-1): KAGVTQTPRYLIKTRGQQVTLSCSPISGHRSVSWYQQTPGQGLQFLFEYFSETQRNKGNFPGRFSGRQFSNSRSEMNVSTLELGDSALYLCASFRDSSYNEQFFGPGTRLTVL.

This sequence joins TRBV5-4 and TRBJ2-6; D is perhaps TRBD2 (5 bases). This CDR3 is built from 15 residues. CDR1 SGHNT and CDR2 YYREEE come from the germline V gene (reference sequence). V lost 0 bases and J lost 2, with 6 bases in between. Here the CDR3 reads CASSLGGTGANVLTF. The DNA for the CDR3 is TGTGCCAGCAGCTTGGGAGGGACTGGGGCCAACGTCCTGACTTTC.

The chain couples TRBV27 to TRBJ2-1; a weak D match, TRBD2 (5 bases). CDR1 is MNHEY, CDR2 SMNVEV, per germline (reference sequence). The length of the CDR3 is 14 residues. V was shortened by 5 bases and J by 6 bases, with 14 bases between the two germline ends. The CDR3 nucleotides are TGTGCCAGCAGTCCCCGGGGTAGATTCAATGAGCAGTTCTTC. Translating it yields CASSPRGRFNEQFF.

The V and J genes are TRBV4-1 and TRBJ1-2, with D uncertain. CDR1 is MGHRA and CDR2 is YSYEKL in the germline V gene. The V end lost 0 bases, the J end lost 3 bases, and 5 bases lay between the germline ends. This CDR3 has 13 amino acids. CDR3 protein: CASSQDRDYGYTF. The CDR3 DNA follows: TGCGCCAGCAGCCAAGACCGGGACTATGGCTACACCTTC.

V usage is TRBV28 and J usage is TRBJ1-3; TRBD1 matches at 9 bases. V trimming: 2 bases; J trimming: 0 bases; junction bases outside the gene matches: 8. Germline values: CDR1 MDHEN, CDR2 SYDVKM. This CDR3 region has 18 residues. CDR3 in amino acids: CASSLMDRGFSSGNTIYF. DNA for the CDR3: TGTGCCAGCAGTTTAATGGACAGGGGCTTTAGCTCTGGAAACACCATATATTTT.

Here the CDR3 reads CASSHDRDYEQYF. CDR3 coding DNA: TGCGCCAGCAGCCACGACAGGGACTACGAGCAGTACTTC. This sequence joins TRBV4-1 and TRBJ2-7, with 7 bases matching TRBD1. The CDR3 is 13 residues long. CDR1 is MGHRA and CDR2 is YSYEKL in the germline V gene. Trimming cost V 3 bases and J 3 bases; bases outside gene matches: 2.

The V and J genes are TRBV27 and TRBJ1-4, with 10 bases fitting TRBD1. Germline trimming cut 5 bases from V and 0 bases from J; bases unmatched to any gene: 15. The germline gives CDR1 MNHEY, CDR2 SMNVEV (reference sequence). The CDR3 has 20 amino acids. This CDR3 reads CASSPRDRGRSTATNEKLFF. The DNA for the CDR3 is TGTGCCAGCAGTCCACGGGACAGGGGACGAAGTACAGCAACTAATGAAAAACTGTTTTTT.

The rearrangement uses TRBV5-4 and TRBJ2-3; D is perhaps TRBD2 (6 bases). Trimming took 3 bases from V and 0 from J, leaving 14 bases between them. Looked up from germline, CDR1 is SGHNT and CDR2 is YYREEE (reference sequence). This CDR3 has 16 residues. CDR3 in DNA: TGTGCCAGCAGCTCAACCTTAGCGGTTAGCACAGATACGCAGTATTTT. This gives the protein CASSSTLAVSTDTQYF.

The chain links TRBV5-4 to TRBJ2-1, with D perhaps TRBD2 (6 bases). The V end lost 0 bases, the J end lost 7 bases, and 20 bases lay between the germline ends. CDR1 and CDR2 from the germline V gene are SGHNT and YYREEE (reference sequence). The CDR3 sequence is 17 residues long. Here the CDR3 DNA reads TGTGCCAGCAGCTTGGTGGGAGGCCTGAGACCCTCGAATGAGCAGTTCTTC. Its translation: CASSLVGGLRPSNEQFF.

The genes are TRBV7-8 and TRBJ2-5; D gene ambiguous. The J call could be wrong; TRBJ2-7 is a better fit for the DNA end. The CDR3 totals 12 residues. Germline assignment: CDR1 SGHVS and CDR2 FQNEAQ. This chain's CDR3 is CASSPGAYEQYF. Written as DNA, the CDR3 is TGTGCCAGCAGCCCCGGAGCGTACGAGCAGTACTTC.

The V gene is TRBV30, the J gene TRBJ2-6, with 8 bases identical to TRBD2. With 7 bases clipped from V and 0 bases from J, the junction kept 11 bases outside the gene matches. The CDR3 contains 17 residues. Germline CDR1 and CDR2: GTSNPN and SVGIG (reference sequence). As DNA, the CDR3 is TGTGCCTCTTCGGCGGGGGGAGGATTCTCTGGGGCCAACGTCCTGACTTTC. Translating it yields CASSAGGGFSGANVLTF. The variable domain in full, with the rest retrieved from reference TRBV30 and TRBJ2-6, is SQTIHQWPATLVQPVGSPLSLECTVEGTSNPNLYWYRQAAGRGLQLLFYSVGIGQISSEVPQNLSASRPQDRQFILSSKKLLLSDSGFYLCASSAGGGFSGANVLTFGAGSRLTVL.

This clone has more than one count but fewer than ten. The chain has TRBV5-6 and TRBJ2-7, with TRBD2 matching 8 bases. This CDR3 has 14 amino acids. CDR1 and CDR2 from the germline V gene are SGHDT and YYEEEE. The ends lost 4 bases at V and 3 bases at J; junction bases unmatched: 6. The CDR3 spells CASSAGGDFYEQYF. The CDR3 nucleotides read TGTGCCAGCAGCGCCGGGGGGGACTTCTACGAGCAGTACTTC.

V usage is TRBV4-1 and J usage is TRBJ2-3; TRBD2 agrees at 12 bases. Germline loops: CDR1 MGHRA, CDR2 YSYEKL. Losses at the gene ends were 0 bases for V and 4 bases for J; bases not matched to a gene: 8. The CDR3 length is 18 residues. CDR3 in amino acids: CASSQDLAGGPRADTQYF. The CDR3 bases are TGCGCCAGCAGCCAAGATCTAGCGGGAGGGCCACGGGCAGATACGCAGTATTTT.

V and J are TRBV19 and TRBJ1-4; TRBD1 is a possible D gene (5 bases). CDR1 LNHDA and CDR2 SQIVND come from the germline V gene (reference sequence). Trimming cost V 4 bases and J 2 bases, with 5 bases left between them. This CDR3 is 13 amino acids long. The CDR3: CASSRQTNEKLFF. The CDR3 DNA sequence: TGTGCCAGTAGTAGACAGACTAATGAAAAACTGTTTTTT.

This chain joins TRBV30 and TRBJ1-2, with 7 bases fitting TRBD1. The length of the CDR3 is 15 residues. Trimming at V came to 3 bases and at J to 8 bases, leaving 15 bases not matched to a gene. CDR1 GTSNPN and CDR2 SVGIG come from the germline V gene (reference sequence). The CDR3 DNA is TGTGCCTGGAGACCCAAAGGGACAGAAGCGGGCGGCTACACCTTC. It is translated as CAWRPKGTEAGGYTF. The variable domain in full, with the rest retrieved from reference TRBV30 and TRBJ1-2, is SQTIHQWPATLVQPVGSPLSLECTVEGTSNPNLYWYRQAAGRGLQLLFYSVGIGQISSEVPQNLSASRPQDRQFILSSKKLLLSDSGFYLCAWRPKGTEAGGYTFGSGTRLTVV.

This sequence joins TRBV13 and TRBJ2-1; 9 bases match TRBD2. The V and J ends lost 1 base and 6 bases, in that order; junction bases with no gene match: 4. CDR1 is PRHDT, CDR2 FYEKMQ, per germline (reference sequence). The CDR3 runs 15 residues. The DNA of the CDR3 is TGTGCCAGCAGCTTAGATGGTAGCGGGAGCAATGAGCAGTTCTTC. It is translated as CASSLDGSGSNEQFF.

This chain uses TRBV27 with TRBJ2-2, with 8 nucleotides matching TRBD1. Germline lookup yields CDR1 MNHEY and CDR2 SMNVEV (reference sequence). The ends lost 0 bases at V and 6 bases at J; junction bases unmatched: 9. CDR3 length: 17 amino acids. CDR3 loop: CASSLSQGAGWAGELFF. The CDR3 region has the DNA TGTGCCAGCAGTTTATCGCAGGGGGCAGGGTGGGCCGGGGAGCTGTTTTTT.

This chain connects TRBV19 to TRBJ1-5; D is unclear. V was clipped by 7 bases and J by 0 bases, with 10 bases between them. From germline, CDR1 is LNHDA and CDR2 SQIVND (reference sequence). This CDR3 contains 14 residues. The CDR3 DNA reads TGTGCCAGTAACATGCTTCCTAGCAATCAGCCCCAGCATTTT. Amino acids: CASNMLPSNQPQHF.

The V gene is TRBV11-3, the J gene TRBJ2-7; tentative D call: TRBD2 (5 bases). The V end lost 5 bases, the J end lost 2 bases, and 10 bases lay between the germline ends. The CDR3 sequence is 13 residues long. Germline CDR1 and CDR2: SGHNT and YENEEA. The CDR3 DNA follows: TGTGCCAGCAGCAGCGGAGAGACCTACGAGCAGTACTTC. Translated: CASSSGETYEQYF.

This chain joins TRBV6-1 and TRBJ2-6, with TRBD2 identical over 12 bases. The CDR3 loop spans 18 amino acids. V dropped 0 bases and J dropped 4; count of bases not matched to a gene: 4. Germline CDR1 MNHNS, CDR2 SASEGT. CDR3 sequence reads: CASSEALAGGLGANVLTF. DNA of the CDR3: TGTGCCAGCAGTGAAGCCCTAGCGGGAGGGTTAGGGGCCAACGTCCTGACTTTC.

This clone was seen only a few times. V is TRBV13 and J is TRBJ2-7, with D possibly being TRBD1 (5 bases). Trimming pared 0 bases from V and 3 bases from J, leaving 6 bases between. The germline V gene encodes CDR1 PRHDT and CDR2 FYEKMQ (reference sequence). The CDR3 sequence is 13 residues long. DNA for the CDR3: TGTGCCAGCAGCTTAGGACAGGTCTACGAGCAGTACTTC. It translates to CASSLGQVYEQYF.

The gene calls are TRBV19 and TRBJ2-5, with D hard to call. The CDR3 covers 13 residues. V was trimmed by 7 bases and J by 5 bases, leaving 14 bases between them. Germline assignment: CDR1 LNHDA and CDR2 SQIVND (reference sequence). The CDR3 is CASMSLEEETQYF. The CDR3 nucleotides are TGTGCCAGTATGAGCCTTGAGGAGGAGACCCAGTACTTC.

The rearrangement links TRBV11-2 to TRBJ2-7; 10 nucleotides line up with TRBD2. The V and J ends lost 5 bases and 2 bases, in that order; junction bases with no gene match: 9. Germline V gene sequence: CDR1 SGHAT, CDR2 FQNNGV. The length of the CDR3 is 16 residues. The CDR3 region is CASSTIAGGGPYEQYF. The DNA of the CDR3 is TGTGCCAGCAGCACCATAGCGGGAGGAGGCCCCTACGAGCAGTACTTC.

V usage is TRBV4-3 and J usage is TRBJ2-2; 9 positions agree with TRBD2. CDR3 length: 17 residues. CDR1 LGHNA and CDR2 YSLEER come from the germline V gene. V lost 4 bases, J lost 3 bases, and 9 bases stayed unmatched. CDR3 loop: CASSRQIAGEDTGELFF. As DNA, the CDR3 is TGCGCCAGCAGCCGGCAAATAGCGGGAGAGGACACCGGGGAGCTGTTTTTT.

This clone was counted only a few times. The CDR3 is CAISTEREGAGELFF. The CDR3 bases are TGTGCCATCTCCACGGAGCGGGAGGGCGCCGGGGAGCTGTTTTTT. This rearrangement joins TRBV7-9 to TRBJ2-2, with TRBD2 matching 10 bases. CDR3 length: 15 amino acids. The V segment lost 10 bases and the J segment 6 bases; nucleotides outside the gene matches: 11. The germline CDR1 and CDR2 sequences are SEHNR and FQNEAQ (reference sequence). Complete variable domain (other parts from reference TRBV7-9 and TRBJ2-2): DTGVSQNPRHKITKRGQNVTFRCDPISEHNRLYWYRQTLGQGPEFLTYFQNEAQLEKSRLLSDRFSAERPKGSFSTLEIQRTEQGDSAMYLCAISTEREGAGELFFGEGSRLTVL.

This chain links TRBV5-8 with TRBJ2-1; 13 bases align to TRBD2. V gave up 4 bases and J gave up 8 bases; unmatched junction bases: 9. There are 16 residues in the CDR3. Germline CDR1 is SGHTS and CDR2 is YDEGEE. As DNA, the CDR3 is TGTGCCAGCAGCAAACAGGGACTAGCGGGAAGCGATGAGCAGTTCTTC. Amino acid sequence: CASSKQGLAGSDEQFF.

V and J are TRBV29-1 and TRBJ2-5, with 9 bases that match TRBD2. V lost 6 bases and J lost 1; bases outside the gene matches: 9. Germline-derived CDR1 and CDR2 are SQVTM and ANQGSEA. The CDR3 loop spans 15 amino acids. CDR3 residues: CSVETSGALQETQYF. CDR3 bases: TGCAGCGTGGAGACTAGCGGAGCCCTCCAAGAGACCCAGTACTTC. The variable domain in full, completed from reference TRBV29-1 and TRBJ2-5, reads SAVISQKPSRDICQRGTSLTIQCQVDSQVTMMFWYRQQPGQSLTLIATANQGSEATYESGFVIDKFPISRPNLTFSTLTVSNMSPEDSSIYLCSVETSGALQETQYFGPGTRLLVL.

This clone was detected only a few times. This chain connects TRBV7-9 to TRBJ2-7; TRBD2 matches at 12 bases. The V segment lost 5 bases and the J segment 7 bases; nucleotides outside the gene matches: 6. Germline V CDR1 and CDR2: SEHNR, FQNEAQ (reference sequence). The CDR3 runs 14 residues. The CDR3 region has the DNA TGTGCCAGCAGCCCTAGCGGGAGGGCCGGTGAGCAGTACTTC. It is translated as CASSPSGRAGEQYF.

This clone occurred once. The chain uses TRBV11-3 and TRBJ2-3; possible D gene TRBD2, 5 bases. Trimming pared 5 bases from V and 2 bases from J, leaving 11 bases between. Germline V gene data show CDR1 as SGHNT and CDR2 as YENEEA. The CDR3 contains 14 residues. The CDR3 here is CASSPSPYTDTQYF. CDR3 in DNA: TGTGCCAGCAGCCCTAGCCCTTACACAGATACGCAGTATTTT.